Shown below are 6 T cell receptor beta chains from a single sample sequenced in a study of Ad26.COV2.S vaccination and SARS-CoV-2 variants. Profiling relied on immunoSEQ multiplex PCR, and the TCRdb table lists in-frame clones only, not all of them. The sample carries about 350,000 clones, approximately 90% recorded once. Sample: peripheral blood, taken after recovery from COVID-19. These receptors were obtained from a human donor who had recovered from COVID-19.

This clone was seen a single time. The chain joins TRBV6-4 to TRBJ2-5; 10 bases line up with TRBD1. The junction had 9 bases not matched to a gene; V was cut back by 7 bases and J by 4 bases. CDR1 is MRHNA, CDR2 SNTAGT, per germline. This CDR3 contains 15 residues. The CDR3 protein is CASTETGGEGETQYF. CDR3 DNA sequence: TGTGCCAGCACCGAGACAGGGGGCGAGGGAGAGACCCAGTACTTC.

V gene TRBV9 combines with J gene TRBJ1-5; D ambiguous. CDR1 is SGDLS, CDR2 YYNGEE, per germline. The CDR3 spans 15 residues. V was clipped by 0 bases and J by 0 bases, with 7 bases between them. The DNA of the CDR3 is TGTGCCAGCAGCGTAGATGGGTATAGCAATCAGCCCCAGCATTTT. This gives the protein CASSVDGYSNQPQHF.

The rearrangement links TRBV7-9 to TRBJ2-7; D perhaps matches TRBD1 (6 bases). V was pared by 1 base and J by 3 bases, with 13 bases between. This CDR3 has 15 residues. Germline V CDR1 and CDR2: SEHNR, FQNEAQ (reference sequence). DNA of the CDR3: TGTGCCAGCAGCTTAGGCAGGGACAAGATCTACGAGCAGTACTTC. This sequence encodes CASSLGRDKIYEQYF.

The sample holds one count of this clone. The same CDR3 also results from other DNA sequences found in this sample. The chain couples TRBV12-3 or TRBV12-4 to TRBJ1-1; D is possibly TRBD1 (5 bases). The CDR3 sequence is 11 residues long. Deletions cut 6 bases from V and 4 bases from J, with 6 bases between. CDR3 sequence reads: CASRGGTEAFF. The CDR3 bases are TGTGCCAGCAGGGGGGGCACTGAAGCTTTCTTT.

The chain combines TRBV7-9 with TRBJ2-3; D ambiguous. Germline-derived CDR1 and CDR2 are SEHNR and FQNEAQ (reference sequence). V shed 3 bases and J shed 1 base, with 11 bases lying between them. The length of the CDR3 is 15 residues. The CDR3 nucleotides read TGTGCCAGCAGCTTCGCATCATGGGGCACAGATACGCAGTATTTT. It translates to CASSFASWGTDTQYF.

The rearrangement uses TRBV29-1 and TRBJ2-1, with 7 bases aligning to TRBD2. CDR1 and CDR2 from the germline V gene are SQVTM and ANQGSEA. Trimming removed 6 bases from V and 1 base from J; junction bases left unmatched: 12. The CDR3 consists of 16 residues. CDR3 in amino acids: CSVGSFRRGSYNEQFF. In DNA, the CDR3 is TGCAGCGTCGGAAGCTTCCGGCGGGGGTCCTACAATGAGCAGTTCTTC.